This T cell receptor beta chain comes out of a study of cytomegalovirus exposure and HLA in healthy donors. About the research overall: An earlier analysis found some 100 million unique TCR beta sequences from around 180 million T cells. Study-level results: Some highly shared sequence variants likely arose as a pipeline artifact. TCR beta chain V- and J-gene trimming was linked, in a later analysis, to a missense variant in DCLRE1C.

In regard to this clone: Its antigen is not identified.

Germline V gives CDR1 KGHSH, CDR2 LQKENI. The V end lost 6 bases, the J end lost 5 bases, and 14 bases lay between the germline ends. The CDR3 is 14 amino acids. The PCR ran on 60 Vbeta and 13 Jbeta primers. Some clones are missing from TCRdb's copy, which holds only in-frame ones; the method was immunoSEQ multiplex PCR. Here the sample table reports 55,000 to 75,000 clones. Donors consisted of healthy bone marrow donors. Sequenced sample: PBMCs. J is TRBJ2-1 and V is TRBV18; D is possibly TRBD1 (5 bases). This TCR derives from a male donor in good health and CMV-seronegative. The CDR3 protein is CASSPQKGDNEQFF. CDR3 sequence (DNA): TGTGCCAGCTCGCCTCAGAAAGGGGACAATGAGCAGTTCTTC.